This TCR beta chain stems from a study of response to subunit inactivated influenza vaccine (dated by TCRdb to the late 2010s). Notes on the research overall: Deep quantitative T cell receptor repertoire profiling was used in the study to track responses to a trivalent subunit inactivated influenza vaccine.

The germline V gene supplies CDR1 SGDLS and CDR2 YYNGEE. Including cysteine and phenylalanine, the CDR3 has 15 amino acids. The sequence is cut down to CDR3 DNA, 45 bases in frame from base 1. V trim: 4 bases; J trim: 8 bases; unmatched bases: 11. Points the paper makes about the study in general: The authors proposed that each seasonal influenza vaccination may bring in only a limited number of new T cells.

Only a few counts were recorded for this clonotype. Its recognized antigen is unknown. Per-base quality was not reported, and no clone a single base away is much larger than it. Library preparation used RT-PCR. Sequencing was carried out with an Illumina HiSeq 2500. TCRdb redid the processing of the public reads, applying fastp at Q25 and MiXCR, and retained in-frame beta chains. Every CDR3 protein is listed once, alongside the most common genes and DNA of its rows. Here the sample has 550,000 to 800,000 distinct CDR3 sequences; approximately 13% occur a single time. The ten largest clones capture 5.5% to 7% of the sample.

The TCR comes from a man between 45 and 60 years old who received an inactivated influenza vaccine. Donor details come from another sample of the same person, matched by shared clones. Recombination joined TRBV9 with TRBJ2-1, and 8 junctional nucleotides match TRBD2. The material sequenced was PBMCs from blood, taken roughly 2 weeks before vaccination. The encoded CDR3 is CASSPRVGGGYEQFF. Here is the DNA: TGTGCCAGCAGCCCCCGAGTCGGGGGGGGCTATGAGCAGTTCTTC.